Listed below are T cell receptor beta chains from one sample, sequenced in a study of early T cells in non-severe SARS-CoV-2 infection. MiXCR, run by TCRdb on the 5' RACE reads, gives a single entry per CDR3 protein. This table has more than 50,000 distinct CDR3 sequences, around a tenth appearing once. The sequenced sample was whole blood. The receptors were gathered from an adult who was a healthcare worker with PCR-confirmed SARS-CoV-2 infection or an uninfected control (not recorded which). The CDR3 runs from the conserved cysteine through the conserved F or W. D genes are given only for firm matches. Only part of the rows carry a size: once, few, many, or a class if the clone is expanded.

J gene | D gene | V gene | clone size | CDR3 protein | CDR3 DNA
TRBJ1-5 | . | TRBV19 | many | CASRLGTANQPQHF | TGTGCCAGTAGACTCGGGACCGCGAATCAGCCCCAGCATTTT
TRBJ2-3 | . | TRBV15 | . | CATRDRDTDTQYF | TGTGCCACCAGGGACCGAGACACAGATACGCAGTATTTT
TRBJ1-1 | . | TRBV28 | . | CASDGTMNTEAFF | TGTGCCAGCGACGGGACAATGAACACTGAAGCTTTCTTT
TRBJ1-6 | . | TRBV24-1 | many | CATSDGRGSSYNSPLHF | TGTGCCACCAGTGATGGGAGGGGGAGCTCCTATAATTCACCCCTCCACTTT
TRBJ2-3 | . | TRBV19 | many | CASSALPLAFSTDTQYF | TGTGCCAGTAGCGCCCTCCCTCTTGCGTTTAGCACAGATACGCAGTATTTT
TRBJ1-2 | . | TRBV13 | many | CASSVWAGAAGYTF | TGTGCCAGCAGCGTATGGGCAGGGGCAGCCGGCTACACCTTC
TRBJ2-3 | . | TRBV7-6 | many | CASSSIDRWGTDTQYF | TGTGCCAGCAGCTCTATCGACAGGTGGGGCACAGATACGCAGTATTTT
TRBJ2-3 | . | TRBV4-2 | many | CASSQELTTDTQYF | TGTGCCAGCAGCCAAGAACTGACCACAGATACGCAGTATTTT
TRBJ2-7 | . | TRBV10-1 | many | CASSEGLYDEQYF | TGCGCCAGCAGTGAAGGCCTGTATGACGAGCAGTACTTC
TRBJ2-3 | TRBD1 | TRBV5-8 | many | CASSLDRGGVDTQYF | TGTGCCAGCAGCTTGGACAGGGGCGGTGTCGATACGCAGTATTTT
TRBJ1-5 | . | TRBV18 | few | CASSPAADNQPQHF | TGTGCCAGCTCACCGGCGGCTGATAATCAGCCCCAGCATTTT
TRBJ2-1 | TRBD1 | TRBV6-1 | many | CASRADRDNYNEQFF | TGTGCCAGCAGGGCGGACAGGGACAACTACAATGAGCAGTTCTTC
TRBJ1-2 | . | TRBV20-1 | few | CSARDPSRTNYGYTF | TGCAGTGCTAGAGATCCCAGTAGAACTAACTATGGCTACACCTTC